This T cell receptor beta chain was sequenced in a study of graft-versus-host responses after intestinal transplantation. With respect to this clone: What it binds is unknown.

Generated by immunoSEQ multiplex PCR, the TCRdb table keeps only in-frame clones and is missing some. This sample has about 89,000 clones, with about 92% found just once. This CDR3 has 15 amino acids. The V end lost 4 bases, the J end lost 4 bases, and 16 bases lay between the germline ends. Germline-derived CDR1 and CDR2 are MGHRA and YSYEKL. The rearrangement uses TRBV4-1 and TRBJ1-2, with a possible D match to TRBD1 (5 bases). This specimen was unstimulated CD8+ T cells sorted from spleen or lymph node cells, taken before intestinal transplant. The TCR comes from a human donor who received an intestinal transplant. CDR3 protein: CASSLSDSPLYGYTF. The CDR3 bases are TGCGCCAGCAGCCTTTCTGACAGTCCCCTCTATGGCTACACCTTC.